This TCR beta chain was profiled in a study of blood T cell repertoires in COVID-19. The wider study: The United States, Italy and Spain provided the acute and convalescent COVID-19 samples. T cells, B-cell-depleted T cells, or PBMCs provided the cDNA or gDNA that served as material.

V lost 3 bases and J 5 bases, leaving 16 bases between the germline ends. From germline, CDR1 is SQVTM and CDR2 ANQGSEA. This CDR3 has 14 amino acids. Study members were between 18 and 89 years old and lived in fewer than 30 US regions. Study processing details: How many nucleated cells were present was estimated from reference gene primer amplification. Only in-frame clones appear in the TCRdb table, and some are missing; sequencing was by immunoSEQ multiplex PCR. From that table come the V and J calls and clone size; the DNA was used to work out D and trimming. The sample records under 300,000 clones, about 90% being singletons.

The receptor was derived from a human donor in a cohort exposed to, infected with or recovered from COVID-19 (not recorded which). The donor label of this sample is uncertain. The chain couples TRBV29-1 to TRBJ2-5, with a weak D call TRBD1 (6 bases). What was sequenced was PBMCs or T cells enriched from blood (not recorded which). CDR3 amino acids: CSVDGTGLLETQYF. The CDR3 nucleotides are TGCAGCGTTGATGGAACAGGGCTACTTGAGACCCAGTACTTC.